This TCR beta chain was obtained from a study of blood T cell repertoires in COVID-19. Overall study: Nucleic acid was either cDNA or gDNA, and it came from T cells, B-cell-depleted T cells, or PBMCs.

The CDR3 spans 14 residues. Trimming stripped 0 bases from V and 5 bases from J, with 8 bases between. Germline assignment: CDR1 SGDLS and CDR2 YYNGEE. Authors' methods: Estimated nucleated cell counts came from reference gene primer amplification. Profiling relied on immunoSEQ multiplex PCR, and the TCRdb table lists in-frame clones only, not all of them. For V, J and clone size, that table is used; D and trimming come from the DNA. The sample has hundreds of thousands of clones; more than 75% are singletons. The receptor was derived from a woman aged 50 to 60 with COVID-19, enrolled during active disease. The chain joins TRBV9 to TRBJ2-2, with D tentatively TRBD2 (6 bases). The specimen was peripheral blood. The CDR3 bases are TGTGCCAGCAGCGTAGGGGGGGAGACCGGGGAGCTGTTTTTT. Its protein product is CASSVGGETGELFF.